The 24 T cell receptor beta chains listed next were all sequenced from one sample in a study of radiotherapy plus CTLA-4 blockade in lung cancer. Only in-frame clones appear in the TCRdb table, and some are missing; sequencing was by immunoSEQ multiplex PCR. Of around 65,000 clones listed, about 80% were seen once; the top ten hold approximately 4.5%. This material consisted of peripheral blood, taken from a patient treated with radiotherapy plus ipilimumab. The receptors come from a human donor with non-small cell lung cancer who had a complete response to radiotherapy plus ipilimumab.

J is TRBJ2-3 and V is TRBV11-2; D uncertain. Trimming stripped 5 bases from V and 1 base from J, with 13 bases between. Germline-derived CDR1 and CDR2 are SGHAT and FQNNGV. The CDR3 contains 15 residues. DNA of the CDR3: TGTGCCAGCAGCCCAGAGACCTCTGGCACAGATACGCAGTATTTT. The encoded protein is CASSPETSGTDTQYF.

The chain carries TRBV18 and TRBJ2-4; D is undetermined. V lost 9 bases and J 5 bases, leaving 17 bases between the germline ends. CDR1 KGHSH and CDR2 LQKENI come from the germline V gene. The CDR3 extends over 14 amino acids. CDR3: CASRLDAGENIQYF. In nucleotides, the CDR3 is TGTGCCAGTCGGCTAGACGCTGGGGAAAACATTCAGTACTTC.

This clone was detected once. The CDR3 DNA sequence: TGTGCCTGGAGTGTCTCGGCAGGTGACCGGGGCACCATATATTTT. Amino acids: CAWSVSAGDRGTIYF. The chain is built from TRBV30 and TRBJ1-3, with D unresolved. Germline V lookup: CDR1 GTSNPN, CDR2 SVGIG (reference sequence). CDR3 size: 15 residues. V lost 0 bases, J lost 9 bases, and 18 bases lay in between. Combining the CDR3 with reference TRBV30 and TRBJ1-3 gives the whole variable domain SQTIHQWPATLVQPVGSPLSLECTVEGTSNPNLYWYRQAAGRGLQLLFYSVGIGQISSEVPQNLSASRPQDRQFILSSKKLLLSDSGFYLCAWSVSAGDRGTIYFGEGSWLTVV.

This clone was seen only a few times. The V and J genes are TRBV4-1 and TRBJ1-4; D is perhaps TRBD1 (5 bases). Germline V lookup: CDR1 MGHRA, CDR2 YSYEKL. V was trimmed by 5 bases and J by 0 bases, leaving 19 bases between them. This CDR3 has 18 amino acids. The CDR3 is CASSALLLRGTTNEKLFF. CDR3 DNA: TGCGCCAGCAGCGCACTTCTCTTGCGGGGGACAACTAATGAAAAACTGTTTTTT.

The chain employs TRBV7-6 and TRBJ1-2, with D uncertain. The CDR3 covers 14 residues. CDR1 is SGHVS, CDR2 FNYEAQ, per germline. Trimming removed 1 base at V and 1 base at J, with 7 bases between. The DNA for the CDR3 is TGTGCCAGCAGCTTAGAGGACGGTAACTATGGCTACACCTTC. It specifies CASSLEDGNYGYTF.

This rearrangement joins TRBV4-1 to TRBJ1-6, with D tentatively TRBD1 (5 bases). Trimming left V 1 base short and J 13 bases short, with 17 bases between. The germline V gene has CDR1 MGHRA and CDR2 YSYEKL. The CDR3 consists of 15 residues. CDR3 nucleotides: TGCGCCAGCAGCCAAGCTTCCCAGGGAGTGGACCCCCTCCACTTT. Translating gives CASSQASQGVDPLHF.

CDR3 sequence reads: CASSLASGGPINEQFF. CDR3 bases: TGCGCCAGCAGCTTGGCCTCGGGAGGGCCTATTAATGAGCAGTTCTTC. V and J are TRBV5-1 and TRBJ2-1; TRBD2 matches 8 bases. This CDR3 spans 16 amino acids. Per germline, CDR1 SGHRS and CDR2 YFSETQ. V trimming: 0 bases; J trimming: 7 bases; junction bases outside the gene matches: 9.

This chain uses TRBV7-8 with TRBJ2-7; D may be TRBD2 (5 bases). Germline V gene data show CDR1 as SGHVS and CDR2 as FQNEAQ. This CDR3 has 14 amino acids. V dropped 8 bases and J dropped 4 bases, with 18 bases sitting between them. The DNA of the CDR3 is TGTGCCAGCGGAGGTACTGAGGTTGGGTACGAGCAGTACTTC. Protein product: CASGGTEVGYEQYF.

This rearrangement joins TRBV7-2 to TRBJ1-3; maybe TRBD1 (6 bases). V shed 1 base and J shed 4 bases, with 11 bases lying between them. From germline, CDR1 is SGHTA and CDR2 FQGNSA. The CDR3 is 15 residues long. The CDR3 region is CASSLEGGHGNTIYF. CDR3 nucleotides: TGTGCCAGCAGCTTAGAGGGGGGTCACGGAAACACCATATATTTT.

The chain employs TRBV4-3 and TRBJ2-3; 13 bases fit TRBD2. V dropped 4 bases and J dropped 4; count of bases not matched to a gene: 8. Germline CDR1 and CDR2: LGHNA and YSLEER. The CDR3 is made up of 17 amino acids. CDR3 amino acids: CASSPRTSGRRADTQYF. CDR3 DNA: TGCGCCAGCAGCCCTAGGACTAGCGGGAGACGGGCAGATACGCAGTATTTT.

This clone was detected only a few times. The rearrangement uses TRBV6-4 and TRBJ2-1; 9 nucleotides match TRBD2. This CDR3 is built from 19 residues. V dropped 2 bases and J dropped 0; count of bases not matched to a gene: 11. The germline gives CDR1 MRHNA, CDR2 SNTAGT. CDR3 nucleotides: TGTGCCAGCAGTGACCCCCACCTAAGCGGGGGGACCTCCTACAATGAGCAGTTCTTC. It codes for CASSDPHLSGGTSYNEQFF.

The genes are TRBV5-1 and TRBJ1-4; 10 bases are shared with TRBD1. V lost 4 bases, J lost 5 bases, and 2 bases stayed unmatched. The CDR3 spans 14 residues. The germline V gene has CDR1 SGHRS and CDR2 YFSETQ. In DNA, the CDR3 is TGCGCCAGCAGCATGGGACAGGGGAATGAAAAACTGTTTTTT. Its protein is CASSMGQGNEKLFF.

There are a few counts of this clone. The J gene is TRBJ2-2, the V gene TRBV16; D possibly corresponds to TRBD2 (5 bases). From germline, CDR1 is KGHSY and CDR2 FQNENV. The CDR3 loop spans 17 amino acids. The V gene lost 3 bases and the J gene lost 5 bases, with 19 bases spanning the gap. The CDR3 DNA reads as TGTGCCAGCAGCCAGACCAGAGGGAGCTCGGGGACCGGGGAGCTGTTTTTT. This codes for CASSQTRGSSGTGELFF.

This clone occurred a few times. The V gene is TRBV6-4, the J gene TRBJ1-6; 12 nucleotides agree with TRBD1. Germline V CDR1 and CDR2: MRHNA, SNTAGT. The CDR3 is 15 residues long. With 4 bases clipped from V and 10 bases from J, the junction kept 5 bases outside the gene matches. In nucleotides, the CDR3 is TGTGCCAGCAGTGGGGGACAGGGGGCTGGATCACCCCTCCACTTT. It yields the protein CASSGGQGAGSPLHF.

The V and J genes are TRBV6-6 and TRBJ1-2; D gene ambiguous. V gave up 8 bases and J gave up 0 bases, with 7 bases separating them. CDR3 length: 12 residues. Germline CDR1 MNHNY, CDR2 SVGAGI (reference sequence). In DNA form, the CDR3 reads TGTGCCAGCTCAAGACCTAACTATGGCTACACCTTC. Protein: CASSRPNYGYTF.

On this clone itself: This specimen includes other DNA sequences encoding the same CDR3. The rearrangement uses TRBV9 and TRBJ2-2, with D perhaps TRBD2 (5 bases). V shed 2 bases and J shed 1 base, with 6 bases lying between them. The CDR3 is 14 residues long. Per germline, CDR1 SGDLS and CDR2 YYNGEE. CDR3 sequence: CASSVGGNTGELFF. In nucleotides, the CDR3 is TGTGCCAGCAGCGTTGGAGGGAACACCGGGGAGCTGTTTTTT.

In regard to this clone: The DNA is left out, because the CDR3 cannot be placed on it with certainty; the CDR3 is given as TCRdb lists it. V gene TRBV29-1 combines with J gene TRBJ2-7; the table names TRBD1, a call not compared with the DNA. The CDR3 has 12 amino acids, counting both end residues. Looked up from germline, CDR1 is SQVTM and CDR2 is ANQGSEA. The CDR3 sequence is CSVEVWGHGNHF.

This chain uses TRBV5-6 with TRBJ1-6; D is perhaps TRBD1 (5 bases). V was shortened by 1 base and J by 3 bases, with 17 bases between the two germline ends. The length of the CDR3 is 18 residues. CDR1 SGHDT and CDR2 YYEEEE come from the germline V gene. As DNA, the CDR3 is TGTGCCAGCAGCTTGCGTCCCCGGGGCCGCGTCTATAATTCACCCCTCCACTTT. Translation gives CASSLRPRGRVYNSPLHF. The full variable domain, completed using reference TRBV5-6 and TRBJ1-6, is DAGVTQSPTHLIKTRGQQVTLRCSPKSGHDTVSWYQQALGQGPQFIFQYYEEEERQRGNFPDRFSGHQFPNYSSELNVNALLLGDSALYLCASSLRPRGRVYNSPLHFGNGTRLTVT.

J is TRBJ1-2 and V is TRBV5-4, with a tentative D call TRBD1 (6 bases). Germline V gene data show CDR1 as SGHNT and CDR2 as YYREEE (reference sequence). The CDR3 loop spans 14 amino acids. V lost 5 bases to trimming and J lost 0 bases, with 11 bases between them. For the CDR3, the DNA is TGTGCCAGCAGTGGGACAAAAGCTAACTATGGCTACACCTTC. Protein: CASSGTKANYGYTF.

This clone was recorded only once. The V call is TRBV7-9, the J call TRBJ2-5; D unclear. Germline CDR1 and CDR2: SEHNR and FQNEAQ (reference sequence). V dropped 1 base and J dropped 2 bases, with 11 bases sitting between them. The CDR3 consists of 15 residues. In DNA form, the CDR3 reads TGTGCCAGCAGCTTAGGTTCTGTACAACAAGAGACCCAGTACTTC. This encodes CASSLGSVQQETQYF.

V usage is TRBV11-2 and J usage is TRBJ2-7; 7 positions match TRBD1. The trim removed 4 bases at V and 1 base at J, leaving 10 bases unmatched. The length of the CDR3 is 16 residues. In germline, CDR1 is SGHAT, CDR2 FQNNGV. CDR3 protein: CASSSYFGTESYEQYF. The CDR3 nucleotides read TGTGCCAGCAGCTCCTACTTCGGGACAGAGTCCTACGAGCAGTACTTC.

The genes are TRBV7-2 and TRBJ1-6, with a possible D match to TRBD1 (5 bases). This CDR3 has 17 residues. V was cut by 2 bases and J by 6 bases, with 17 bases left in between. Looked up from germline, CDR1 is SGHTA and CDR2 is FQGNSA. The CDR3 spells CASSLMVTGLLNSPLHF. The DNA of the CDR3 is TGTGCCAGCAGCTTAATGGTCACAGGTCTCCTTAATTCACCCCTCCACTTT.

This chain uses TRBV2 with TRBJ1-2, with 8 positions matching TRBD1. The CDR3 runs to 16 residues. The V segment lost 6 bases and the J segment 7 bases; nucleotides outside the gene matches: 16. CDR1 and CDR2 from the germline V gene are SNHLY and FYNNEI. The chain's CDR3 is CASSLGRGQGAGGYTF. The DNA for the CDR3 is TGTGCCAGCAGCCTTGGAAGGGGCCAGGGGGCCGGTGGCTACACCTTC.

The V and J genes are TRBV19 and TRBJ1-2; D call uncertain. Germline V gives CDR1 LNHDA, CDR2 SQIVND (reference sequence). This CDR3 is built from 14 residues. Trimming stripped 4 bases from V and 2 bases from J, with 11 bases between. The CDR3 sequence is CASSKGGLNYGYTF. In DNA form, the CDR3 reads TGTGCCAGTAGTAAGGGAGGGTTAAACTATGGCTACACCTTC.